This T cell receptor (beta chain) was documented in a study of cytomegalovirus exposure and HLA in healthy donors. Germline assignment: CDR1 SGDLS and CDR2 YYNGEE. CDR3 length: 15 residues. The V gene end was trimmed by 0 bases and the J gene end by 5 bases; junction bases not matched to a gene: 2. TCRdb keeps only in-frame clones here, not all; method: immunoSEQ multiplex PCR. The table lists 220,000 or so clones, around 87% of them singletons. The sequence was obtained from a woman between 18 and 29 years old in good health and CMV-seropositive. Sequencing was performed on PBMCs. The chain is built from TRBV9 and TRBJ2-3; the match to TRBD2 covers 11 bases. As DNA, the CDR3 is TGTGCCAGCAGCGTAGGCCTAGCGGGAGGAGATACGCAGTATTTT. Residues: CASSVGLAGGDTQYF.